This TCR beta chain emerged from a study of blood T cell repertoires in COVID-19. CDR3 size: 18 residues. Per the germline V gene, CDR1 is LGHNT and CDR2 is FRNRAP. Unmatched junction bases numbered 13, after V lost 4 bases and J lost 5 bases. TCRdb's table, derived via immunoSEQ multiplex PCR, lists solely in-frame clones and lacks some. The data contain tens of thousands of clones, 75% to 85% of them seen just once; the ten biggest clones take up about an eighth. The clonotype comes from a human donor in a cohort sampled during active COVID-19. Input material: peripheral blood. The chain recombines TRBV12-5 with TRBJ2-1; 11 nucleotides align to TRBD2. The CDR3 reads CASGYALAGVPGHNEQFF. In nucleotides, the CDR3 is TGTGCTAGTGGTTACGCACTAGCGGGAGTCCCAGGCCACAATGAGCAGTTCTTC.